What follows are 31 T cell receptor beta chains derived from one specimen sequenced in a study of T cells in Graves' hyperthyroidism and ophthalmopathy. Amplification targeted TCR beta CDR3 regions from RNA transcripts. The HTBI set primed first-round TCR CDR3 RT-PCR. TCRdb reanalysed the multiplex PCR reads using MiXCR and keeps one entry per CDR3 protein. The sample yields 750,000 to 950,000 distinct CDR3 sequences, about two fifths seen once. Input material: blood. The receptors were gathered from a man between 18 and 29 years old with Graves' hyperthyroidism.

The table lists this clonotype with a few counts. The chain has TRBV20-1 and TRBJ1-2, with 8 nucleotides matching TRBD1. After removal of 0 bases from V and 4 bases from J, the junction contained 7 bases not matched to a gene. The CDR3 contains 15 residues. The germline V gene encodes CDR1 DFQATT and CDR2 SNEGSKA (reference sequence). The DNA of the CDR3 is TGCAGTGCTAGAGAGTCTCAGGGGGCGAGCTATGGCTACACCTTC. Its translation is CSARESQGASYGYTF.

The chain joins TRBV6-1 to TRBJ1-1, with D uncertain. Germline V CDR1 and CDR2: MNHNS, SASEGT. This CDR3 has 13 amino acids. The V end was cut by 11 bases, the J end by 0 bases, with 13 bases between. Here the CDR3 DNA reads TGTGCCCTCAACCAGGAGGTGAACACTGAAGCTTTCTTT. Translation gives CALNQEVNTEAFF.

The chain combines TRBV7-3 with TRBJ1-1; TRBD1 aligns across 7 bases. V shed 7 bases, J shed 3 bases, and the junction held 8 bases outside the gene matches. CDR1 and CDR2 from the germline V gene are SGHTA and FQGTGA. This CDR3 has 14 amino acids. CDR3 DNA sequence: TGTGCCAGCACTCTTCAGGGGGGTGACACTGAAGCTTTCTTT. Encoded protein: CASTLQGGDTEAFF. Combining the CDR3 with reference TRBV7-3 and TRBJ1-1 gives the whole variable domain GAGVSQTPSNKVTEKGKYVELRCDPISGHTALYWYRQSLGQGPEFLIYFQGTGAADDSGLPNDRFFAVRPEGSVSTLKIQRTERGDSAVYLCASTLQGGDTEAFFGQGTRLTVV.

The rearrangement uses TRBV7-8 and TRBJ2-7; 12 nucleotides align to TRBD1. Per the germline V gene, CDR1 is SGHVS and CDR2 is FQNEAQ. The junction had 5 bases not matched to a gene; V was cut back by 5 bases and J by 6 bases. This CDR3 region has 14 residues. CDR3 residues: CASSAWDRGLEQYF. Here the CDR3 DNA reads TGTGCCAGCAGCGCTTGGGACAGGGGGCTCGAGCAGTACTTC.

This clonotype was counted many times. The J gene is TRBJ2-5, the V gene TRBV29-1; TRBD2 might be the D (5 bases). In germline, CDR1 is SQVTM, CDR2 ANQGSEA. Trimming left V 4 bases short and J 4 bases short, with 16 bases between. The CDR3 spans 14 residues. The CDR3 protein is CSVVRGSGGETQYF. The CDR3, as DNA: TGCAGCGTTGTGAGAGGGAGTGGAGGAGAGACCCAGTACTTC.

This clonotype was found a few times. This chain joins TRBV6-5 and TRBJ1-1; D unclear. Germline loops: CDR1 MNHEY, CDR2 SVGAGI. The CDR3 extends over 14 amino acids. V gave up 6 bases and J gave up 1 base, with 12 bases separating them. In nucleotides, the CDR3 is TGTGCCAGCAGGTATTCTACATGGAACACTGAAGCTTTCTTT. It encodes CASRYSTWNTEAFF.

The V gene is TRBV7-2, the J gene TRBJ1-1; possibly TRBD1 for D (5 bases). Looked up from germline, CDR1 is SGHTA and CDR2 is FQGNSA. The CDR3 totals 16 residues. The V gene lost 3 bases and the J gene lost 3 bases, with 17 bases spanning the gap. The CDR3 is CASSFWIAGGDTEAFF. The DNA for the CDR3 is TGTGCCAGCAGCTTTTGGATCGCCGGGGGGGACACTGAAGCTTTCTTT.

The CDR3 reads CASSKGSVYSNQPQHF. The DNA of the CDR3 is TGTGCCAGTTCCAAGGGGAGCGTTTATAGCAATCAGCCCCAGCATTTT. The chain uses TRBV19 and TRBJ1-5; possible D gene TRBD1, 5 bases. The length of the CDR3 is 16 residues. Germline values: CDR1 LNHDA, CDR2 SQIVND (reference sequence). Trimming took 8 bases from V and 0 from J, leaving 17 bases between them. The full variable domain, with the rest looked up from reference TRBV19 and TRBJ1-5, is DGGITQSPKYLFRKEGQNVTLSCEQNLNHDAMYWYRQDPGQGLRLIYYSQIVNDFQKGDIAEGYSVSREKKESFPLTVTSAQKNPTAFYLCASSKGSVYSNQPQHFGDGTRLSIL.

The rearrangement uses TRBV14 and TRBJ1-2, with TRBD1 matching 7 bases. V lost 8 bases to trimming and J lost 8 bases; unmatched junction nucleotides: 17. The CDR3 runs to 15 residues. CDR1 is SGHDN and CDR2 is FVKESK in the germline V gene. The CDR3 sequence is CASSPQEGAGDGYTF. The CDR3 DNA sequence: TGTGCCAGCTCACCACAGGAGGGGGCCGGGGACGGCTACACCTTC.

This clonotype was seen at least ten times. The chain links TRBV7-2 to TRBJ2-5; D may be TRBD1 (5 bases). This CDR3 contains 14 residues. The ends were cut back, 3 bases at V and 1 base at J, with 9 bases in the middle. CDR1 and CDR2 (germline): SGHTA, FQGNSA. CDR3: CASSFSGFQETQYF. In DNA form, the CDR3 reads TGTGCCAGCAGCTTTTCAGGGTTCCAAGAGACCCAGTACTTC.

The gene calls are TRBV19 and TRBJ1-5; D unclear. CDR3 size: 15 residues. Germline V lookup: CDR1 LNHDA, CDR2 SQIVND (reference sequence). V was shortened by 4 bases and J by 6 bases, with 16 bases between the two germline ends. CDR3 sequence: CASSTVFSTPQPQHF. The DNA for the CDR3 is TGTGCCAGTAGTACTGTCTTCAGTACCCCTCAGCCCCAGCATTTT.

The chain recombines TRBV10-1 with TRBJ2-7; 10 nucleotides agree with TRBD2. The CDR3 contains 14 residues. Trimming removed 5 bases from V and 5 bases from J; junction bases left unmatched: 6. Per germline, CDR1 WNHNN and CDR2 SYGVQD (reference sequence). The CDR3 DNA reads TGCGCCAGCAGTCCCACTAGCGGGACCGACGAGCAGTACTTC. Residues: CASSPTSGTDEQYF.

This clonotype was seen many times. The chain employs TRBV9 and TRBJ1-5; D is unresolved. This CDR3 contains 15 residues. The V end was cut by 6 bases, the J end by 3 bases, with 16 bases between. CDR1 is SGDLS and CDR2 is YYNGEE in the germline V gene. CDR3 sequence (DNA): TGTGCCAGCACCCAGACTGTAGGCGTCAATCAGCCCCAGCATTTT. Protein: CASTQTVGVNQPQHF.

This chain uses TRBV2 with TRBJ1-2; 7 bases are shared with TRBD1. Germline CDR1 is SNHLY and CDR2 is FYNNEI. This CDR3 comprises 13 residues. V trimming: 2 bases; J trimming: 8 bases; junction bases outside the gene matches: 5. This CDR3 reads CASSERGGKGYTF. The CDR3, as DNA: TGTGCCAGCAGTGAACGAGGGGGCAAAGGCTACACCTTC.

This clonotype has a single count. The chain joins TRBV10-3 to TRBJ1-2, with D maybe TRBD1 (5 bases). This CDR3 comprises 12 residues. V gave up 0 bases and J gave up 7 bases, with 6 bases separating them. Germline CDR1 is ENHRY and CDR2 is SYGVKD. The CDR3 DNA follows: TGTGCCATCAGTGAGTCAGGGGCTGGCTACACCTTC. Protein product: CAISESGAGYTF.

The chain joins TRBV7-8 to TRBJ2-7; D is unclear. V shed 1 base and J shed 5 bases, with 9 bases lying between them. CDR3 length equals 13 residues. The V gene's germline CDR1 is SGHVS and CDR2 FQNEAQ. DNA for the CDR3: TGTGCCAGCAGCTTAGATATCATCCACGAGCAGTACTTC. Protein sequence: CASSLDIIHEQYF.

This chain connects TRBV6-5 to TRBJ1-1, with 10 bases that match TRBD1. This CDR3 has 15 amino acids. Looked up from germline, CDR1 is MNHEY and CDR2 is SVGAGI. Trimming took 7 bases from V and 0 from J; bases not matched to a gene: 5. The CDR3 region is CASTWDRGLNTEAFF. The CDR3 region has the DNA TGTGCCAGCACCTGGGACAGGGGTTTGAACACTGAAGCTTTCTTT.

This clonotype was seen many times. The rearrangement links TRBV7-9 to TRBJ2-7; D is possibly TRBD2 (6 bases). V lost 5 bases and J 6 bases, leaving 11 bases between the germline ends. The CDR3 contains 12 residues. Per germline, CDR1 SEHNR and CDR2 FQNEAQ (reference sequence). The CDR3, as DNA: TGTGCCAGCAGCCTCGACGGGGGCGAGCAGTACTTC. Encoded protein: CASSLDGGEQYF.

The chain links TRBV5-1 to TRBJ2-5; tentatively, D is TRBD1 or TRBD2 (6 bases each). From germline, CDR1 is SGHRS and CDR2 YFSETQ. V gave up 2 bases and J gave up 9 bases, with 17 bases separating them. The CDR3 length is 14 residues. The CDR3 is CASSLRQDGGAQYF. Here the CDR3 DNA reads TGCGCCAGCAGCTTACGACAGGATGGCGGGGCCCAGTACTTC.

The CDR3 reads CAIKGPAYEQYF. CDR3 DNA sequence: TGTGCCATCAAGGGACCAGCCTACGAGCAGTACTTC. The chain is built from TRBV10-3 and TRBJ2-7, with D perhaps TRBD1 or TRBD2 (5 bases each). The CDR3 runs to 12 residues. V lost 7 bases and J 2 bases, leaving 9 bases between the germline ends. Germline V lookup: CDR1 ENHRY, CDR2 SYGVKD.

The chain uses TRBV7-8 and TRBJ2-3, with D unresolved. Trimming pared 1 base from V and 2 bases from J, leaving 4 bases between. CDR3 length equals 13 residues. Germline V CDR1 and CDR2: SGHVS, FQNEAQ. The CDR3 region is CASSLDFTDTQYF. In DNA, the CDR3 is TGTGCCAGCAGCTTAGACTTCACAGATACGCAGTATTTT.

The rearrangement joins TRBV11-3 to TRBJ1-4; D might be TRBD1 (5 bases). CDR1 SGHNT and CDR2 YENEEA come from the germline V gene. V was pared by 5 bases and J by 3 bases, with 10 bases between. The CDR3 is made up of 14 amino acids. DNA of the CDR3: TGTGCCAGCAGCCCCAGGGAGGCTAATGAAAAACTGTTTTTT. This translates into CASSPREANEKLFF.

There are many counts of this clonotype. This rearrangement joins TRBV20-1 to TRBJ2-7; D may be TRBD1 or TRBD2 (7 bases each). The CDR3 is 13 amino acids. Germline V gives CDR1 DFQATT, CDR2 SNEGSKA (reference sequence). Deletions cut 6 bases from V and 6 bases from J, with 18 bases between. The DNA for the CDR3 is TGCAGTGCCATCCAGGGGGGGATGGGCGAGCAGTACTTC. Translating it yields CSAIQGGMGEQYF.

The chain combines TRBV7-9 with TRBJ2-5; D possibly corresponds to TRBD2 (5 bases). V lost 5 bases and J lost 5, with 15 bases in between. The CDR3 runs to 14 residues. Germline V gene lookup returns CDR1 SEHNR and CDR2 FQNEAQ (reference sequence). This CDR3 is CASSRLGLGETQYF. In DNA, the CDR3 is TGTGCCAGCAGCCGCCTCGGACTGGGGGAGACCCAGTACTTC.

This clonotype was found a few times. The junction and the germline gene differ at one end; a read error may be behind it. Here the CDR3 DNA reads TGTGCCAGCGAGGACCGGGGAGTGGGCGAGCAGTACTTC. As protein: CASEDRGVGEQYF. The chain is built from TRBV5-1 and TRBJ2-7; the D gene is possibly TRBD2 (5 bases). This CDR3 has 13 residues. CDR1 SGHRS and CDR2 YFSETQ come from the germline V gene.

The genes are TRBV7-2 and TRBJ1-1; D is perhaps TRBD1 (5 bases). Germline V lookup: CDR1 SGHTA, CDR2 FQGNSA. The CDR3 extends over 12 amino acids. The V and J ends lost 5 bases and 13 bases respectively, with 17 bases between them. DNA of the CDR3: TGTGCCAGCAGCCAATTGGCGGGGGAGAATTTCTTT. As protein: CASSQLAGENFF.

This rearrangement joins TRBV19 to TRBJ2-7; D might be TRBD1 or TRBD2, each matching 5 bases. Germline-derived CDR1 and CDR2 are LNHDA and SQIVND (reference sequence). CDR3 size: 15 residues. V gave up 3 bases and J gave up 6 bases, with 18 bases separating them. The CDR3 coding sequence is TGTGCCAGTAGTATCGACCGGGACCAGCGAGGCGAGCAGTACTTC. Translated, it gives CASSIDRDQRGEQYF.

This clonotype was recorded many times. The chain carries TRBV7-9 and TRBJ1-4, with D uncertain. The germline gives CDR1 SEHNR, CDR2 FQNEAQ (reference sequence). This CDR3 has 13 amino acids. The V and J ends lost 8 bases and 8 bases respectively, with 15 bases between them. CDR3 DNA: TGTGCCAGCTCGGGGAGCGGACTCGAAAAACTGTTTTTT. It codes for CASSGSGLEKLFF.

This chain links TRBV5-1 with TRBJ2-5, with TRBD2 matching over 9 bases. Trimming removed 3 bases from V and 2 bases from J; junction bases left unmatched: 8. Germline lookup yields CDR1 SGHRS and CDR2 YFSETQ. The CDR3 has 16 residues. This CDR3 is CASSWGLAGEQETQYF. In nucleotides, the CDR3 is TGCGCCAGCAGCTGGGGGTTAGCGGGGGAGCAAGAGACCCAGTACTTC.

The chain uses TRBV7-9 and TRBJ1-1; 7 nucleotides agree with TRBD1. Germline-derived CDR1 and CDR2 are SEHNR and FQNEAQ (reference sequence). V lost 6 bases and J lost 7; bases outside the gene matches: 11. The CDR3 is 14 residues long. The chain's CDR3 is CASSYSTGKSEAFF. Here the CDR3 DNA reads TGTGCCAGCAGTTACTCGACAGGGAAGAGTGAAGCTTTCTTT.

Ten or more counts support this clonotype. The V call is TRBV15, the J call TRBJ1-4; D unresolved. This CDR3 comprises 15 residues. Trimming left V 5 bases short and J 6 bases short, with 16 bases between. In germline, CDR1 is LNHNV, CDR2 YYDKDF (reference sequence). The DNA for the CDR3 is TGTGCCACCAGCCCCCCGGAGGAGAAAGATGAAAAACTGTTTTTT. This codes for CATSPPEEKDEKLFF.